This T cell receptor beta chain was captured by sequencing in a study of blood T cell repertoires in COVID-19 (dated by TCRdb to the early 2020s). Regarding the complete study: Samples covering the acute and convalescent phases of COVID-19 were provided by collaborators in the United States, Italy and Spain. The material from the prospective study consisted of cDNA or gDNA derived from T cells, B-cell-depleted T cells, or PBMCs. The dataset comprised deeply sampled blood TCRbeta repertoires from subjects exposed to, actively infected with, or recovered from COVID-19. The repertoires were made available in a free public database intended to serve as a resource for research on the immune response to SARS-CoV-2. The samples were drawn from two sources: the first 160 participants of the ongoing ImmuneRACE study, and 1,200 or so subjects contributed by 6 global collaborators. A de-identified subject ID, COVID-19 status, age in years and sex were almost always included in the sample metadata. HLA class I and class II types, where available, came from metadata supplied by the sample provider rather than from assay-based typing.

One collaborating source in Seattle enrolled patients during active infection and followed them longitudinally through the course of disease. Whole blood was collected in K2EDTA tubes by collaborating institutions according to the institutions' own protocols. For TCRbeta analysis, collaborator samples were shipped as frozen whole blood, as isolated PBMCs, or as DNA extracted from either sample type. Points the paper makes about the study in general: How much clinical and demographic metadata was included differed by source and by participant, and the metadata was provided uncurated.

As regards this clone: Its target antigen remains unknown. It has no much larger one-base neighbor in the sample; base qualities were not kept.

TCRbeta CDR3 regions were amplified from genomic DNA using the immunoSEQ Assay, a bias-controlled multiplex PCR. Per the source publication's procedure: Nucleated cell counts per sample were estimated from amplification of reference gene primers within the assay. To quantify the absolute abundance of each unique TCRbeta CDR3 rearrangement, sequence reads were collapsed and filtered. For each sample, productive Simpson clonality was calculated as the square root of Simpson's diversity index across productive rearrangements. TCRdb's version of the immuneACCESS table is confined to in-frame rearrangements and falls short of the full clone set. An unresolved V gene accounts for under half of the shortfall where checked; the remainder is of unknown origin. That table gives V, J and clone size, and the DNA gave D and trimming. Recorded for this sample are fewer than 450,000 clones; roughly 88% of them occurred a single time. Jointly, the top ten make up approximately 12% of the sample.

Via the germline V gene (reference sequence), CDR1 is LNHDA and CDR2 SQIVND. At the junction V is shortened by 5 bases and J by 4 bases; bases outside the gene matches: 6. Inclusive of the bounding cysteine and phenylalanine, the CDR3 is 14 residues long. Just the 42-base CDR3 DNA is kept, in frame starting at base 1. In this chain, TRBV19 is recombined with TRBJ1-1, with 8 middle bases fitting TRBD1. Sequenced: peripheral blood. The TCR comes from a woman between 50 and 59 years old with COVID-19, enrolled during active disease. The nucleotide sequence is given as TGTGCCAGTAGTGCGGATACAGGGGGCACTGAAGCTTTCTTT. This is translated as CASSADTGGTEAFF. Where the CDR3 stops, the reference TRBV19 and TRBJ1-1 genes take over; the full variable domain is DGGITQSPKYLFRKEGQNVTLSCEQNLNHDAMYWYRQDPGQGLRLIYYSQIVNDFQKGDIAEGYSVSREKKESFPLTVTSAQKNPTAFYLCASSADTGGTEAFFGQGTRLTVV.